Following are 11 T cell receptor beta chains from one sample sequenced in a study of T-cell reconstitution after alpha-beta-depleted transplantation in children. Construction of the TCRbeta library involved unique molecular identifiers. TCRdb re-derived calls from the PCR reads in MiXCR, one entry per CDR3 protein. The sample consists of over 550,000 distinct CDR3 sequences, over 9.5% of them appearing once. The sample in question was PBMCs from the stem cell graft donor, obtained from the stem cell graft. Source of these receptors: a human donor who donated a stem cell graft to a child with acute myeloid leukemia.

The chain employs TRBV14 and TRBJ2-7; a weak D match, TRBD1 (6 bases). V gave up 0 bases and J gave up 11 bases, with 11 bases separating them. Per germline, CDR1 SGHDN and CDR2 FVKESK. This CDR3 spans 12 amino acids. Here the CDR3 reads CASSQDHGGEYF. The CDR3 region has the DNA TGTGCCAGCAGCCAAGATCATGGGGGCGAGTACTTC.

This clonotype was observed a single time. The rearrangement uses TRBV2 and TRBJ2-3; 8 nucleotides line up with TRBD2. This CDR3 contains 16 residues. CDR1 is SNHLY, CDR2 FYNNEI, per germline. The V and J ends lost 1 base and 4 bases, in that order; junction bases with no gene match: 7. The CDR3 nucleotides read TGTGCCAGCAGTGAAGGTCCAGCGGGAGTTGCAGATACGCAGTATTTT. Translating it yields CASSEGPAGVADTQYF.

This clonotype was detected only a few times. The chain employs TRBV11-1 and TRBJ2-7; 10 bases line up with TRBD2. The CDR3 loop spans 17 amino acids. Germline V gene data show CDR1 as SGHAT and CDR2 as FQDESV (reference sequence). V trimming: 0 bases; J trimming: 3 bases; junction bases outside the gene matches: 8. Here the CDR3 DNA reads TGTGCCAGCAGCTTAGCGGGAGCTAGCGGGAGTCTCTACGAGCAGTACTTC. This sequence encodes CASSLAGASGSLYEQYF.

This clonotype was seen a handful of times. The CDR3 DNA follows: TGTGCCAGCAGCTTATCTGGAACCATATATTTT. Translation gives CASSLSGTIYF. The chain has TRBV7-9 and TRBJ1-3; no clear D. The length of the CDR3 is 11 residues. Trimming cost V 2 bases and J 10 bases, with 6 bases left between them. CDR1 is SEHNR and CDR2 is FQNEAQ in the germline V gene (reference sequence).

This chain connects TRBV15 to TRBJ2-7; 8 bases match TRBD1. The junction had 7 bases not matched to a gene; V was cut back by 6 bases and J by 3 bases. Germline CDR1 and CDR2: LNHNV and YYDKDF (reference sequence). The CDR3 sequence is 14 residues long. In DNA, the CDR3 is TGTGCCACCAGGGAGACAGGGGTGGACTACGAGCAGTACTTC. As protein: CATRETGVDYEQYF.

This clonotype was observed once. The CDR3 DNA sequence: TGCGCCAGCACCCCGGGACAGGGATTTACCAATGAGCAGTTCTTC. Its translation is CASTPGQGFTNEQFF. The V and J genes are TRBV5-1 and TRBJ2-1, with 9 bases identical to TRBD1. The junction had 10 bases not matched to a gene; V was cut back by 6 bases and J by 6 bases. The CDR3 is 15 amino acids. The germline V gene encodes CDR1 SGHRS and CDR2 YFSETQ.

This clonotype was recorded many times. The CDR3 nucleotides are TGCAGTGCTGAGCATTCAAAAGGCGGGGAGCTGTTTTTT. This encodes CSAEHSKGGELFF. This sequence joins TRBV20-1 and TRBJ2-2, with D unclear. CDR3 length: 13 amino acids. Trimming removed 5 bases from V and 7 bases from J, with 14 bases in between. Germline V gene data show CDR1 as DFQATT and CDR2 as SNEGSKA (reference sequence).

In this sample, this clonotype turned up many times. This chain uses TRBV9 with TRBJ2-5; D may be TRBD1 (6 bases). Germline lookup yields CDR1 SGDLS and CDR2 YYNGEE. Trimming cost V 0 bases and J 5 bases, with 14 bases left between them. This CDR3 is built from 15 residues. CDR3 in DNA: TGTGCCAGCAGCGTAGGGCCTAGGGGGTTGGAGACCCAGTACTTC. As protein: CASSVGPRGLETQYF.

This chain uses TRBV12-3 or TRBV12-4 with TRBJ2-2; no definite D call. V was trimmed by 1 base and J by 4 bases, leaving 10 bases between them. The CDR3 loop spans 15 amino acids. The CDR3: CASSLVMGITGELFF. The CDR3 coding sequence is TGTGCCAGCAGTTTAGTGATGGGCATCACCGGGGAGCTGTTTTTT.

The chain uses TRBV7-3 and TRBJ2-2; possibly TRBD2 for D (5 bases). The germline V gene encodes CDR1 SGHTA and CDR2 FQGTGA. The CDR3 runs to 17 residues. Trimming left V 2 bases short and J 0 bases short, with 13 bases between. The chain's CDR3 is CASSLYSAKPNTGELFF. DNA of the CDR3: TGTGCCAGCAGCTTATATAGCGCCAAACCGAACACCGGGGAGCTGTTTTTT.

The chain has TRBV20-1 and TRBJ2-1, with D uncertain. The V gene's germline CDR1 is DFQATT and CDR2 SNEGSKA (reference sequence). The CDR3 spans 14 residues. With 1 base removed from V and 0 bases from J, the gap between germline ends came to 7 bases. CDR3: CSARGLYSYNEQFF. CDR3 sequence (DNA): TGCAGTGCTAGAGGACTGTACTCCTACAATGAGCAGTTCTTC.